This T cell receptor beta chain is drawn from a study of control samples from healthy donors and cancer patients (TCRdb year 2020). The method behind the library was the immunoSEQ multiplex PCR assay. TCRdb mirrors the immuneACCESS table, restricted to in-frame sequences. Some clones are absent from its copies; in checked studies, under half trace to an unresolved V gene, and the reason for the others is unknown. The sample table lists approximately 100,000 clones, roughly 92% of them with a count of one. The ten largest account for about 3% of the sample. Worth noting for this clone: The antigen this receptor binds is unknown. There are no base qualities to consult, and no much larger clone falls within one base.

Sequencing was done on a sample of blood. The TCR comes from a human donor in good health. The donor label of this sample is uncertain.

The nucleotides are TGTGCCAGCAGTTACGGACAGGGGGGAGTCTATGGCTACACCTTC. This gives the protein CASSYGQGGVYGYTF. In this chain, TRBV7-9 is recombined with TRBJ1-2; 10 middle bases align to TRBD1. V loses 6 bases at its end and J loses 4 bases; junction bases beyond the gene matches: 8. CDR1 and CDR2 were assigned from the germline V gene (reference sequence) as SEHNR and FQNEAQ. Counted from cysteine to phenylalanine, this CDR3 has 15 amino acids. The sequence is cut down to CDR3 DNA, 45 bases in frame from base 1.